This T cell receptor (beta chain) stems from a study of blood T cell repertoires in COVID-19. Sequenced by immunoSEQ multiplex PCR; TCRdb stores in-frame clones only, minus some. The table has 200,000 to 250,000 clones, under 90% seen once. CDR1 LGHDT and CDR2 YNNKEL come from the germline V gene (reference sequence). The CDR3 runs to 14 residues. J lost 6 bases, V lost 1 base, and 5 bases had no gene match. Sequences were obtained from peripheral blood. The gene calls are TRBV3-1 (or the pseudogene TRBV3-2) and TRBJ1-1; 7 bases are shared with TRBD1. This TCR was recovered from a man aged 25 to 40 with active or convalescent COVID-19. The CDR3 coding sequence is TGTGCCAGCAGCCAAGTGTTAGGACAGGCTGAAGCTTTCTTT. Protein: CASSQVLGQAEAFF.